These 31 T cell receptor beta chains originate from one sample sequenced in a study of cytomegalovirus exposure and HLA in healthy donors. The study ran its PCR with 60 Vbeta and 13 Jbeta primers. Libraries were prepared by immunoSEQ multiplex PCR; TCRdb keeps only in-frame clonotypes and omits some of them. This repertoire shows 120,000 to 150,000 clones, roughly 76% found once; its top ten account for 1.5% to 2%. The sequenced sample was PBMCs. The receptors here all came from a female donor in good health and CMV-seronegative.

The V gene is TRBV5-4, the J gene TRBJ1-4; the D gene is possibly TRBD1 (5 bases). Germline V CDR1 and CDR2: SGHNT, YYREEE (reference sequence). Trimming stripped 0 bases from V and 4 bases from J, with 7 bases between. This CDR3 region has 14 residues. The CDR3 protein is CASSLGGLNEKLFF. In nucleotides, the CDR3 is TGTGCCAGCAGCTTGGGGGGACTTAATGAAAAACTGTTTTTT.

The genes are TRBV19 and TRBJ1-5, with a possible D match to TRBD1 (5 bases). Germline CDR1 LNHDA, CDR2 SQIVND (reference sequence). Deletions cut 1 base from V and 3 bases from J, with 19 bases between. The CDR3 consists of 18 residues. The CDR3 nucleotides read TGTGCCAGTAGTATAGTTGGGTGGGAGGCAGGGCCCAATCAGCCCCAGCATTTT. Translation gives CASSIVGWEAGPNQPQHF. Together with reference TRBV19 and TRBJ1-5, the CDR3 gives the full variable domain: DGGITQSPKYLFRKEGQNVTLSCEQNLNHDAMYWYRQDPGQGLRLIYYSQIVNDFQKGDIAEGYSVSREKKESFPLTVTSAQKNPTAFYLCASSIVGWEAGPNQPQHFGDGTRLSIL.

Here the CDR3 DNA reads TGCGCCAGCAGCCCCGAGCGGACAGGGGAACGTAGATACACCTTC. It translates to CASSPERTGERRYTF. V and J are TRBV5-1 and TRBJ1-2; TRBD1 matches 9 bases. Germline assignment: CDR1 SGHRS and CDR2 YFSETQ. Trimming cost V 4 bases and J 11 bases; bases outside gene matches: 15. This CDR3 has 15 residues.

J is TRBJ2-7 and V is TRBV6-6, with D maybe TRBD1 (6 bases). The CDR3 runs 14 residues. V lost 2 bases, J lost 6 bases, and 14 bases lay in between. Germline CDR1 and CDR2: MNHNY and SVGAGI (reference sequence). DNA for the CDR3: TGTGCCAGCAGTTACCCAGTACAGGGCTCCGAGCAGTACTTC. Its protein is CASSYPVQGSEQYF.

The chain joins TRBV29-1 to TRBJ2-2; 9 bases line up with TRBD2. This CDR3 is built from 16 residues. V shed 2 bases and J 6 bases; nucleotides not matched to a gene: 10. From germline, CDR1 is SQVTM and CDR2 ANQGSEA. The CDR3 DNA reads TGCAGCGTTGAATGGTCTCGCGGGGGGGTCGCCGGGGAGCTGTTTTTT. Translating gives CSVEWSRGGVAGELFF.

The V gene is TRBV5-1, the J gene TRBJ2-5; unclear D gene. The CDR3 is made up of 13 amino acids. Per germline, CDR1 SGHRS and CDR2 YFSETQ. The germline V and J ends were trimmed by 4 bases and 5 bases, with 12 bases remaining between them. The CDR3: CASSPTPRETQYF. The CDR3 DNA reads TGCGCCAGCAGCCCAACCCCTCGGGAGACCCAGTACTTC.

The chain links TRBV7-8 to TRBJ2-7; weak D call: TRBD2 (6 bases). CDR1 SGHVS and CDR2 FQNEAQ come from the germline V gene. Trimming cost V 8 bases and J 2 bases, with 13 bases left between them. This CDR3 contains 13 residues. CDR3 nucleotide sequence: TGTGCCAGCGGCGGGGCCGCTCCCTACGAGCAGTACTTC. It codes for CASGGAAPYEQYF.

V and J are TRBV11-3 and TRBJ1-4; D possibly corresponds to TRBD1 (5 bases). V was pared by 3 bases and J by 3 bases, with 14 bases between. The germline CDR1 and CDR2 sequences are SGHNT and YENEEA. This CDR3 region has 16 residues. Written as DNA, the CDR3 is TGTGCCAGCAGCTTTGGCAGGGAAATAGCTAATGAAAAACTGTTTTTT. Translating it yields CASSFGREIANEKLFF.

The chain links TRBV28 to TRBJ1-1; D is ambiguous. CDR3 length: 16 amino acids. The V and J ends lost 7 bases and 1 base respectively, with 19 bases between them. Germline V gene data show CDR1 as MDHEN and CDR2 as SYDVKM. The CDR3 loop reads CASTPPGSRQNTEAFF. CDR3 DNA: TGTGCCAGCACTCCTCCGGGGTCCAGGCAGAACACTGAAGCTTTCTTT. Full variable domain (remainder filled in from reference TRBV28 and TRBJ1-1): DVKVTQSSRYLVKRTGEKVFLECVQDMDHENMFWYRQDPGLGLRLIYFSYDVKMKEKGDIPEGYSVSREKKERFSLILESASTNQTSMYLCASTPPGSRQNTEAFFGQGTRLTVV.

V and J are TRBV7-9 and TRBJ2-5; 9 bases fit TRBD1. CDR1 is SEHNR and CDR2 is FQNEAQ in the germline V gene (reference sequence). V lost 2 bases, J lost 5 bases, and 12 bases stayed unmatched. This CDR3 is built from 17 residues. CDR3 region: CASSLLTGTGKAETQYF. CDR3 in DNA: TGTGCCAGCAGCTTACTCACCGGGACAGGGAAAGCGGAGACCCAGTACTTC.

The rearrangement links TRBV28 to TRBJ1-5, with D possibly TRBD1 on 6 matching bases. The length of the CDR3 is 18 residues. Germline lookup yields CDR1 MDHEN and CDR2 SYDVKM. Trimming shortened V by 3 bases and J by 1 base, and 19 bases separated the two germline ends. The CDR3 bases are TGTGCCAGCAGTTTGGGCCTACAGGGATTATCCAGCAATCAGCCCCAGCATTTT. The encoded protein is CASSLGLQGLSSNQPQHF.

CDR3 nucleotides: TGTGCCAGCAGTGAATCGGCGGTGAAAACAGATACGCAGTATTTT. Its translation is CASSESAVKTDTQYF. The chain links TRBV2 to TRBJ2-3, with D unclear. The CDR3 length is 15 residues. Germline V gene lookup returns CDR1 SNHLY and CDR2 FYNNEI. Trimming removed 2 bases from V and 3 bases from J, with 12 bases in between. Supplemented by reference TRBV2 and TRBJ2-3, the full variable domain reads EPEVTQTPSHQVTQMGQEVILRCVPISNHLYFYWYRQILGQKVEFLVSFYNNEISEKSEIFDDQFSVERPDGSNFTLKIRSTKLEDSAMYFCASSESAVKTDTQYFGPGTRLTVL.

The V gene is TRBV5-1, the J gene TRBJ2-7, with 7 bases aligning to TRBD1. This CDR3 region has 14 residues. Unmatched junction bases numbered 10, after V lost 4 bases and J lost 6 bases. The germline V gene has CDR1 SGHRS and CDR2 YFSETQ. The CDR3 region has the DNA TGCGCCAGCAGCGACAGGGTAACGGATTCCGAGCAGTACTTC. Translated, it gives CASSDRVTDSEQYF.

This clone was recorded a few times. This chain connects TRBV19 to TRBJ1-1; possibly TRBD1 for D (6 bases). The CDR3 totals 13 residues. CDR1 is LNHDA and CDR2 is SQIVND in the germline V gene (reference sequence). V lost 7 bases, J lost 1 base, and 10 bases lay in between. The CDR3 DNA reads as TGTGCCAGTATGCTCAGGGGGAACACTGAAGCTTTCTTT. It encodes CASMLRGNTEAFF.

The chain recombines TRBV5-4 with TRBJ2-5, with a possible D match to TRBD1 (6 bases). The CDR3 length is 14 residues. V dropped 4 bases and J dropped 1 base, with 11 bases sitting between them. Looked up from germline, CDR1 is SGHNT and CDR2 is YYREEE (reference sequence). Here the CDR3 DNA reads TGTGCCAGCAGCCCTGGGGACACCCAAGAGACCCAGTACTTC. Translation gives CASSPGDTQETQYF.

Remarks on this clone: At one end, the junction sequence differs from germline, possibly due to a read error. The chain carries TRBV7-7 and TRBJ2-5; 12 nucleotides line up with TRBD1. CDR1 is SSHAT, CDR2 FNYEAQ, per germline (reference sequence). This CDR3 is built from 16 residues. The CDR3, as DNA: TGTGCTAGCAGCTTAGGAACGGGACAGGGGGCAGAGACCCAGTACTTC. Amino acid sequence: CASSLGTGQGAETQYF.

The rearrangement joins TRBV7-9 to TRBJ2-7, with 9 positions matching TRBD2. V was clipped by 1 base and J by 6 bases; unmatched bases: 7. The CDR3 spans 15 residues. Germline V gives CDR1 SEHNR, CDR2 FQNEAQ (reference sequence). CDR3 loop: CASSLELAGPSEQYF. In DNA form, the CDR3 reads TGTGCCAGCAGCTTAGAACTAGCGGGTCCCTCCGAGCAGTACTTC.

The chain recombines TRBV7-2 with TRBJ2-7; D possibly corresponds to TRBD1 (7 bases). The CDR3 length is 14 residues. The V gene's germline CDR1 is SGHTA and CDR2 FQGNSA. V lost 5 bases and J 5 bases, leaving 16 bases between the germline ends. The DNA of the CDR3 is TGTGCCAGCAGCCTAAATCAGGGGGGAAACGAGCAGTACTTC. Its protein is CASSLNQGGNEQYF.

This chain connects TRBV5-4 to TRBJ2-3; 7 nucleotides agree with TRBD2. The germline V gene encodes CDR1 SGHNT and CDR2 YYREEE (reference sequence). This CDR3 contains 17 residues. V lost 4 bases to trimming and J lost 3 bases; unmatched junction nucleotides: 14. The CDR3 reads CASSLANVGGPTDTQYF. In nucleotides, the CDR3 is TGTGCCAGCAGCCTGGCTAACGTGGGAGGGCCAACAGATACGCAGTATTTT.

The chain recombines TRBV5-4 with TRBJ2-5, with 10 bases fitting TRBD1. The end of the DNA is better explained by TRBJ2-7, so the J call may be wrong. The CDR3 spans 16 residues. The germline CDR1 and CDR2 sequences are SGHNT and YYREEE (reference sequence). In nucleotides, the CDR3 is TGTGCCAGCAGCGACCCCCGGGACAGGGGAACCTACGAGCAGTACTTC. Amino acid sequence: CASSDPRDRGTYEQYF.

CDR3 sequence: CASTGGDRGRANTEAFF. In DNA form, the CDR3 reads TGTGCCAGCACCGGAGGGGACAGGGGGCGAGCGAACACTGAAGCTTTCTTT. The chain joins TRBV28 to TRBJ1-1, with 12 positions matching TRBD1. Germline lookup yields CDR1 MDHEN and CDR2 SYDVKM. The CDR3 runs to 17 residues. Trimming cost V 7 bases and J 1 base; bases outside gene matches: 10.

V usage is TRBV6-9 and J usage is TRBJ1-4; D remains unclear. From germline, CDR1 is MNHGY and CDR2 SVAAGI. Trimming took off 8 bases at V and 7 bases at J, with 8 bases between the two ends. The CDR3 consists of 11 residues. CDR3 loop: CASGGCEKLFF. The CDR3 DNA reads TGTGCCAGCGGCGGGTGTGAAAAACTGTTTTTT.

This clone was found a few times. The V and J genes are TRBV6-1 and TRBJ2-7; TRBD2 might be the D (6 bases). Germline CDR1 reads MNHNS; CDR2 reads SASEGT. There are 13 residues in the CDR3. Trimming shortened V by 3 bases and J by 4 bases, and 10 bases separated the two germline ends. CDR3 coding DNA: TGTGCCAGCAGTGACATACGGGGGTACGAGCAGTACTTC. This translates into CASSDIRGYEQYF.

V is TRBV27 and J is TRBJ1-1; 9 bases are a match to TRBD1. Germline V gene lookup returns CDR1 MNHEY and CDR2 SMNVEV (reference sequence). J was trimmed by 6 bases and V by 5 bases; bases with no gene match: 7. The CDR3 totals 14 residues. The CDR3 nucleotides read TGTGCCAGCAGTGAGCCGGGACAGGGAGCTGAAGCTTTCTTT. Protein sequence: CASSEPGQGAEAFF.

The CDR3 bases are TGCAGCGTTGAAGTCGTCCCGGGGGACGAGCAGTACTTC. Protein: CSVEVVPGDEQYF. This chain connects TRBV29-1 to TRBJ2-7; possibly TRBD2 for D (6 bases). Trimming left V 1 base short and J 5 bases short, with 12 bases between. The CDR3 runs 13 residues. CDR1 and CDR2 from the germline V gene are SQVTM and ANQGSEA.

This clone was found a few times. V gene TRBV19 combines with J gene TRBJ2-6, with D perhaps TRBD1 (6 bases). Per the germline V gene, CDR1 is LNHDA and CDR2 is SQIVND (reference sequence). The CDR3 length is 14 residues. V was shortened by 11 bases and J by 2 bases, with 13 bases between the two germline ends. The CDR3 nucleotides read TGTGCCGCCAAGGGGGTTACTGGGGCCAACGTCCTGACTTTC. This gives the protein CAAKGVTGANVLTF.

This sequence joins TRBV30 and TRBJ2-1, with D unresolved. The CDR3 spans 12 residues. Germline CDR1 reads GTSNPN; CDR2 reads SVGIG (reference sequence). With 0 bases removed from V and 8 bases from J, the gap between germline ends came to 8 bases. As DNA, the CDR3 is TGTGCCTGGAGTGTATCGAGGCATGAGCAGTTCTTC. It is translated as CAWSVSRHEQFF.

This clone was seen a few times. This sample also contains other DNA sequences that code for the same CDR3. CDR3 protein: CASSRDRANYGYTF. The CDR3 region has the DNA TGTGCCAGCAGTAGGGACAGAGCTAACTATGGCTACACCTTC. The chain combines TRBV6-6 with TRBJ1-2; 7 nucleotides line up with TRBD1. CDR1 is MNHNY, CDR2 SVGAGI, per germline (reference sequence). The ends lost 5 bases at V and 0 bases at J; junction bases unmatched: 3. CDR3 length: 14 amino acids.

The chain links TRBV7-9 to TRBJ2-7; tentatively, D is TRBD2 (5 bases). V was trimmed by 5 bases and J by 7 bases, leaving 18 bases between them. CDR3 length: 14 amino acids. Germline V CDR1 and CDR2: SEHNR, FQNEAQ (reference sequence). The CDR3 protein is CASSAEGSLWEQYF. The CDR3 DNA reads TGTGCCAGCAGCGCCGAGGGCAGCCTATGGGAGCAGTACTTC.

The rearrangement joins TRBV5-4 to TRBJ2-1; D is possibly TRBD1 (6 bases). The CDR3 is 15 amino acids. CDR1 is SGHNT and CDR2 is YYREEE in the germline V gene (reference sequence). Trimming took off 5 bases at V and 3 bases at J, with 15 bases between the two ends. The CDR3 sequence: CASSSTGRGYNEQFF. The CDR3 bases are TGTGCCAGCAGTTCTACAGGGCGCGGCTACAATGAGCAGTTCTTC.

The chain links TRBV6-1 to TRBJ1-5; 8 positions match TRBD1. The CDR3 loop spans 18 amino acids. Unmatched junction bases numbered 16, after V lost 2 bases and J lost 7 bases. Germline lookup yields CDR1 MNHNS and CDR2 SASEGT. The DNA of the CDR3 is TGTGCCAGCAGTGAACTCTGGCAGGGGGCCCAAACGAAGCAGCCCCAGCATTTT. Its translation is CASSELWQGAQTKQPQHF.